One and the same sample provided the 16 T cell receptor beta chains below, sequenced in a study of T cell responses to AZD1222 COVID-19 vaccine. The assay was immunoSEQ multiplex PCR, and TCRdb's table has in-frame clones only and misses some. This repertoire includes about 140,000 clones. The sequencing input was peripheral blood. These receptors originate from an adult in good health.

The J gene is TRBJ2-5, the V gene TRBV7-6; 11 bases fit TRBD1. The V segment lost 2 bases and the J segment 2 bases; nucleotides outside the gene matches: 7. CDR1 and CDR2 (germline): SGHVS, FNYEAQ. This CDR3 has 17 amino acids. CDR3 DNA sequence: TGTGCCAGCAGCTTAAGAGGGCGGGACAGGGGGCAAGAGACCCAGTACTTC. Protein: CASSLRGRDRGQETQYF.

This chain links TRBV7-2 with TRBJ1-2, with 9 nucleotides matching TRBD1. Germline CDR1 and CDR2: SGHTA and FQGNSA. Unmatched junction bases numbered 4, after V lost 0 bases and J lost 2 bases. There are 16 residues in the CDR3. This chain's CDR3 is CASSLALGTGNYGYTF. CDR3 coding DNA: TGTGCCAGCAGCTTAGCGCTTGGGACAGGGAACTATGGCTACACCTTC. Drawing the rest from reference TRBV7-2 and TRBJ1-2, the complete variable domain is GAGVSQSPSNKVTEKGKDVELRCDPISGHTALYWYRQSLGQGLEFLIYFQGNSAPDKSGLPSDRFSAERTGGSVSTLTIQRTQQEDSAVYLCASSLALGTGNYGYTFGSGTRLTVV.

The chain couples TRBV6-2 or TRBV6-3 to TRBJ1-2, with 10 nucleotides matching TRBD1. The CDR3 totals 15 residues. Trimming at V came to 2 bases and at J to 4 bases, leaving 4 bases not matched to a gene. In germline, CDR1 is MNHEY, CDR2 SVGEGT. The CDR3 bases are TGTGCCAGCAGTTACGGACAGGGGGTTGGCTATGGCTACACCTTC. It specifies CASSYGQGVGYGYTF.

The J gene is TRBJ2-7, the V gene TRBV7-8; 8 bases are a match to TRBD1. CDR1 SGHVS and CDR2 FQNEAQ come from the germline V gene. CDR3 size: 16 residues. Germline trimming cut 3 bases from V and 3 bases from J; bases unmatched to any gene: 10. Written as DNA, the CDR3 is TGTGCCAGCAGCTTGTTACAGGGGGGAGGTCGCTACGAGCAGTACTTC. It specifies CASSLLQGGGRYEQYF.

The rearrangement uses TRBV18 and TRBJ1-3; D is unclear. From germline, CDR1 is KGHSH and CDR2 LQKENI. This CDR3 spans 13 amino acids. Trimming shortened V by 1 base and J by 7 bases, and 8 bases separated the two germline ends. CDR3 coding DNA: TGTGCCAGCTCACCACAGGCCGGGAACACCATATATTTT. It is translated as CASSPQAGNTIYF. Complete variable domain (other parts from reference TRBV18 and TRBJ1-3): NAGVMQNPRHLVRRRGQEARLRCSPMKGHSHVYWYRQLPEEGLKFMVYLQKENIIDESGMPKERFSAEFPKEGPSILRIQQVVRGDSAAYFCASSPQAGNTIYFGEGSWLTVV.

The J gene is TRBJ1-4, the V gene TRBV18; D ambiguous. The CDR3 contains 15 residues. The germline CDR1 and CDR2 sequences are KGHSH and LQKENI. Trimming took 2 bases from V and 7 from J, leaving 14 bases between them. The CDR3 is CASSPGVGRVEKLFF. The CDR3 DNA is TGTGCCAGCTCACCAGGCGTTGGTAGGGTTGAAAAACTGTTTTTT.

CDR3 bases: TGTGCCACCAGCAGGGTTAGCAATCAGCCCCAGCATTTT. This translates into CATSRVSNQPQHF. The J gene is TRBJ1-5, the V gene TRBV15; D is ambiguous. Germline CDR1 is LNHNV and CDR2 is YYDKDF (reference sequence). This CDR3 has 13 residues. V lost 3 bases and J lost 0, with 3 bases in between.

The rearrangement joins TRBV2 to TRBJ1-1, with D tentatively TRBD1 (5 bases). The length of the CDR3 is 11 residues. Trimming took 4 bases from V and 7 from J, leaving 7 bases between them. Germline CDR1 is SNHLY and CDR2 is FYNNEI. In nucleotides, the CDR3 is TGTGCCAGCAGTGGACAGATTGAAGCTTTCTTT. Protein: CASSGQIEAFF.

CDR3 residues: CASSQAPRSTNEKLFF. CDR3 nucleotides: TGCGCCAGCAGCCAAGCCCCCCGGTCAACTAATGAAAAACTGTTTTTT. The chain combines TRBV4-3 with TRBJ1-4; D remains ambiguous. This CDR3 has 16 amino acids. Trimming removed 1 base from V and 0 bases from J, with 9 bases in between. The germline V gene encodes CDR1 LGHNA and CDR2 YSLEER.

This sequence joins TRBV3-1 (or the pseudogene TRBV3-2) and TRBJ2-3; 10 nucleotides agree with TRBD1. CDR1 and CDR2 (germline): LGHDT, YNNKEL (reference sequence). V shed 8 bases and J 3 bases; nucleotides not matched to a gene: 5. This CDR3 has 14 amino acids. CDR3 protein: CASRDRGTTDTQYF. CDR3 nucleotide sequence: TGTGCCAGCCGGGACAGGGGTACAACAGATACGCAGTATTTT.

The CDR3 DNA reads as TGTGCCAGCAGACCTGGGGGGATGAACACTGAAGCTTTCTTT. Translating gives CASRPGGMNTEAFF. The chain couples TRBV3-1 (or the pseudogene TRBV3-2) to TRBJ1-1, with TRBD1 as a possible D gene (5 bases). Trimming took 6 bases from V and 0 from J, leaving 11 bases between them. The CDR3 has 14 residues. Germline assignment: CDR1 LGHDT and CDR2 YNNKEL (reference sequence).

The CDR3 nucleotides are TGTGCCAGCGACCTGGTCTCTTTCACAGCAGGACTAGCGGGGGTGACTAGCACAGATACGCAGTATTTT. This codes for CASDLVSFTAGLAGVTSTDTQYF. V and J are TRBV2 and TRBJ2-3; 13 nucleotides agree with TRBD2. The V gene's germline CDR1 is SNHLY and CDR2 FYNNEI. This CDR3 has 23 residues. V shed 8 bases and J 0 bases; nucleotides not matched to a gene: 26. Complete variable domain (other parts from reference TRBV2 and TRBJ2-3): EPEVTQTPSHQVTQMGQEVILRCVPISNHLYFYWYRQILGQKVEFLVSFYNNEISEKSEIFDDQFSVERPDGSNFTLKIRSTKLEDSAMYFCASDLVSFTAGLAGVTSTDTQYFGPGTRLTVL.

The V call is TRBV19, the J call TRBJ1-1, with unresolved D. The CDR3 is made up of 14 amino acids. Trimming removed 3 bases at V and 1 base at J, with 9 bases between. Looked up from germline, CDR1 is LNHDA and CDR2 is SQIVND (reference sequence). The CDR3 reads CASSMFSGNTEAFF. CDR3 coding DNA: TGTGCCAGTAGTATGTTTAGTGGGAACACTGAAGCTTTCTTT. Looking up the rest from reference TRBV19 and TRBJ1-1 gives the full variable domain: DGGITQSPKYLFRKEGQNVTLSCEQNLNHDAMYWYRQDPGQGLRLIYYSQIVNDFQKGDIAEGYSVSREKKESFPLTVTSAQKNPTAFYLCASSMFSGNTEAFFGQGTRLTVV.

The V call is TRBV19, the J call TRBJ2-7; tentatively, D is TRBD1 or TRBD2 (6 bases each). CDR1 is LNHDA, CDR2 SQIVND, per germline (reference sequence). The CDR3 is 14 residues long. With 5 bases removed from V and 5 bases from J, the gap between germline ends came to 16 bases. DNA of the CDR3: TGTGCCAGTAGTGCCTGGGCAGGGGAGGACGAGCAGTACTTC. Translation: CASSAWAGEDEQYF.

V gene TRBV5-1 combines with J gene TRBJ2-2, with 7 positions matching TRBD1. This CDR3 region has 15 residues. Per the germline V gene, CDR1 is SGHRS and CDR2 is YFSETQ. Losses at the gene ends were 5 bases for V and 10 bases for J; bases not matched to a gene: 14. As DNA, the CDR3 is TGCGCCAGCAGAGCCCGACAGGGAATAGACATGGAGCTGTTTTTT. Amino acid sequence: CASRARQGIDMELFF.

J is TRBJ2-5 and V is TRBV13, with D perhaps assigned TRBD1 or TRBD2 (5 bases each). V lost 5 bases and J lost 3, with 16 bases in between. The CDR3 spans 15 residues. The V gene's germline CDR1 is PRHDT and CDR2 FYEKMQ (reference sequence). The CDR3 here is CASSLKPGREETQYF. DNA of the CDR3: TGTGCCAGCAGCCTCAAACCGGGACGAGAAGAGACCCAGTACTTC.